The entry that follows covers one T cell receptor beta chain sequence. What it recognizes is unknown. Data came from immunoSEQ multiplex PCR; TCRdb stores just in-frame clones and leaves some out. The data contain more than 25,000 clones, more than 90% of them singletons. The data derive from a study of T cells in pancreatic ductal adenocarcinoma. Trimming removed 8 bases from V and 7 bases from J, with 15 bases in between. The CDR3 is 13 residues long. The germline CDR1 and CDR2 sequences are MNHEY and SVGAGI. The study's findings and limits: Tumor samples had fewer productive templates and about 8-fold fewer unique clonotypes than blood. Enrichment of CD45RO+ effector over naive T cells in tumors may bias clonality. Tumor and blood clonality did not differ significantly, about 0.11 versus 0.078. This surgical cohort overrepresents the minority presenting with early-stage disease.

Surgery without prior neoadjuvant therapy was the treatment of the selected pancreatic ductal adenocarcinoma patients. The material sequenced was PBMCs. The chain recombines TRBV6-5 with TRBJ2-1; D perhaps matches TRBD1 (5 bases). The sequence was obtained from a human donor with pancreatic ductal adenocarcinoma. The CDR3 DNA reads as TGTGCCAGCGGGCCCTCAGGGTGGAATGAGCAGTTCTTC. Its translation is CASGPSGWNEQFF.